The rows below give T cell receptor beta chains drawn from one sample of a study of T cell repertoires in cytomegalovirus infection. TCRdb processed the reads anew with MiXCR; each CDR3 protein has one entry. The sample holds approximately 470,000 distinct CDR3 sequences, 40% to 50% seen once. Which antigens these TCRs recognize remains unknown. The sequences come from cultured PBMCs, collected from culture after CMV antigen stimulation. The receptors come from a human donor in good health (CMV status not recorded). Some clones in this sample may be carry-over from other donors' samples. Each CDR3 is given with its conserved first and last residue. Fields, in order: CDR3 DNA, CDR3 protein, J gene, D gene, clone size, V gene. A D gene is named only where the DNA matches it firmly. Expanded clones get a size class; other rows say once, few or many, or leave the size out.

CDR3 DNA: TGTGCCAGCAGCTTTTTAGCGGGGGCACATCTAGCAGAGACCCAGTACTTC; CDR3 protein: CASSFLAGAHLAETQYF; J gene: TRBJ2-5; D gene: TRBD2; clone size: -; V gene: TRBV7-2
CDR3 DNA: TGTGCCACCAGGTCCCTACGTCGGACACCGCGAACCTTC; CDR3 protein: CATRSLRRTPRTF; J gene: TRBJ1-2; D gene: -; clone size: -; V gene: TRBV24-1
CDR3 DNA: TGCAGTGCAGTAGAGGACGTCTACAGAGAAGCTTTCTTT; CDR3 protein: CSAVEDVYREAFF; J gene: TRBJ1-1; D gene: -; clone size: -; V gene: TRBV20-1
CDR3 DNA: TGTGCCAGCAGCAGGACTAGCGGGAACTACGAGCAGTACTTC; CDR3 protein: CASSRTSGNYEQYF; J gene: TRBJ2-7; D gene: TRBD2; clone size: -; V gene: TRBV7-2
CDR3 DNA: TGTGCCATCAGTGGTGGGTCACTCTATGGCTACACCTTC; CDR3 protein: CAISGGSLYGYTF; J gene: TRBJ1-2; D gene: -; clone size: few; V gene: TRBV10-3
CDR3 DNA: TGTGCCAGCAGTGAATATGGGGACCCCCCTAATGAGCAGTTCTTC; CDR3 protein: CASSEYGDPPNEQFF; J gene: TRBJ2-1; D gene: -; clone size: -; V gene: TRBV25-1
CDR3 DNA: TGTGCCAGCAGTTACTCGGGGGGGGCGGTTGAAAAACTGTTTTTT; CDR3 protein: CASSYSGGAVEKLFF; J gene: TRBJ1-4; D gene: -; clone size: -; V gene: TRBV6-5
CDR3 DNA: TGTGCCACCAACCTAGACCGGGTGAACACTGAAGCTTTCTTT; CDR3 protein: CATNLDRVNTEAFF; J gene: TRBJ1-1; D gene: -; clone size: few; V gene: TRBV24-1
CDR3 DNA: TGTGCCAGCAGCGGCCCCGAGCTAGCGGGAGATACGCAGTATTTT; CDR3 protein: CASSGPELAGDTQYF; J gene: TRBJ2-3; D gene: TRBD2; clone size: few; V gene: TRBV7-6
CDR3 DNA: TGTGCCAGCAGCTTAGATGGGACAGCTAGCACAGATACGCAGTATTTT; CDR3 protein: CASSLDGTASTDTQYF; J gene: TRBJ2-3; D gene: TRBD1; clone size: few; V gene: TRBV7-2
CDR3 DNA: TGTGCCAGCAGCGCGATCCGATTGGGGGATACGCAGTATTTT; CDR3 protein: CASSAIRLGDTQYF; J gene: TRBJ2-3; D gene: -; clone size: -; V gene: TRBV7-6
CDR3 DNA: TGTGCCAGCAGCTCATTAGCGGCCCAAGAGACCCAGTACTTC; CDR3 protein: CASSSLAAQETQYF; J gene: TRBJ2-5; D gene: -; clone size: -; V gene: TRBV7-9
CDR3 DNA: TGTGCCAGCAGTTCTGGGACAGGGGGGGACGAAAAACTGTTTTTT; CDR3 protein: CASSSGTGGDEKLFF; J gene: TRBJ1-4; D gene: TRBD1; clone size: once; V gene: TRBV6-5
CDR3 DNA: TGTGCCAGTAGGGCAGGGACCACCGGGGAGCTGTTTTTT; CDR3 protein: CASRAGTTGELFF; J gene: TRBJ2-2; D gene: -; clone size: -; V gene: TRBV19
CDR3 DNA: TGTGCCAGCAGTTACTCTAGAAGGTCCGCCGCTGTTAGCGGGGGGTACTGGACCTACAATGAGCAGTTCTTC; CDR3 protein: CASSYSRRSAAVSGGYWTYNEQFF; J gene: TRBJ2-1; D gene: TRBD2; clone size: -; V gene: TRBV6-2/TRBV6-3
CDR3 DNA: TGTGCCAGCAGTTTAGAGGGTACAAGCTCCTACGAGCAGTACTTC; CDR3 protein: CASSLEGTSSYEQYF; J gene: TRBJ2-7; D gene: -; clone size: -; V gene: TRBV27
CDR3 DNA: TGTGCCAGCAGCTTAACTCGGACTTACAATGAGCAGTTCTTC; CDR3 protein: CASSLTRTYNEQFF; J gene: TRBJ2-1; D gene: -; clone size: -; V gene: TRBV11-2
CDR3 DNA: TGTGCCAGCAGGATCCCAGGCTTGTTGGGGGGGCACGGTACGCAGTATTTT; CDR3 protein: CASRIPGLLGGHGTQYF; J gene: TRBJ2-3; D gene: -; clone size: few; V gene: TRBV28
CDR3 DNA: TGCGCCAGCAGCCTAGGACAGGCAACTAATGAAAAACTGTTTTTT; CDR3 protein: CASSLGQATNEKLFF; J gene: TRBJ1-4; D gene: TRBD1; clone size: few; V gene: TRBV4-1
CDR3 DNA: TGTGCCACCAGCAGACGGGGCGTCGTCCCTTTCTTT; CDR3 protein: CATSRRGVVPFF; J gene: TRBJ1-1; D gene: -; clone size: -; V gene: TRBV6-1
CDR3 DNA: TGTGCCAGCAGCTTAGCGCGGGGGGGGCATACAGATACGCAGTATTTT; CDR3 protein: CASSLARGGHTDTQYF; J gene: TRBJ2-3; D gene: TRBD2; clone size: -; V gene: TRBV7-9
CDR3 DNA: TGCGCCAGCAGCCAAGGGACTAGCGGGAGTAGGATGTACTTC; CDR3 protein: CASSQGTSGSRMYF; J gene: TRBJ2-7; D gene: TRBD2; clone size: few; V gene: TRBV4-3
CDR3 DNA: TGTGCCAGCAGCTTGGACGGCACTGGGTCTGATACGCAGTATTTT; CDR3 protein: CASSLDGTGSDTQYF; J gene: TRBJ2-3; D gene: -; clone size: many; V gene: TRBV7-2
CDR3 DNA: TGTGCCAGCCCCTCCGCTGGGGCTAGCAGGGCAGATACGCAGTATTTT; CDR3 protein: CASPSAGASRADTQYF; J gene: TRBJ2-3; D gene: -; clone size: once; V gene: TRBV5-4
CDR3 DNA: TGTGCCAGCAGTGAAAGGGCCAGTGACACTGAAGCTTTCTTT; CDR3 protein: CASSERASDTEAFF; J gene: TRBJ1-1; D gene: -; clone size: -; V gene: TRBV6-1
CDR3 DNA: TGTGCCAGCAGCTTTGGACCAGGGTCACCCCTCCACTTT; CDR3 protein: CASSFGPGSPLHF; J gene: TRBJ1-6; D gene: -; clone size: few; V gene: TRBV12-3/TRBV12-4
CDR3 DNA: TGTGCCAGCAGCTTAGCTCGGGAGATGGAGACCCAGTACTTC; CDR3 protein: CASSLAREMETQYF; J gene: TRBJ2-5; D gene: -; clone size: few; V gene: TRBV7-2
CDR3 DNA: TGTGCCAGCAGGCCCGGGACAGGGGGCGTAAAGACCGGGGAGCTGTTTTTT; CDR3 protein: CASRPGTGGVKTGELFF; J gene: TRBJ2-2; D gene: TRBD1; clone size: few; V gene: TRBV12-3/TRBV12-4
CDR3 DNA: TGCAGTGCAATCATGATAGGGTTCGAGGACACTGAAGCTTTCTTT; CDR3 protein: CSAIMIGFEDTEAFF; J gene: TRBJ1-1; D gene: -; clone size: -; V gene: TRBV20-1
CDR3 DNA: TGTGCCAGCAGTTTTGGGGGGGGAGGGAAACTGTTTTTT; CDR3 protein: CASSFGGGGKLFF; J gene: TRBJ1-4; D gene: -; clone size: -; V gene: TRBV27
CDR3 DNA: TGTGCCAGCAGCTACGGGACGGGCGGGTGGGAGACCCAGTACTTC; CDR3 protein: CASSYGTGGWETQYF; J gene: TRBJ2-5; D gene: -; clone size: once; V gene: TRBV11-2
CDR3 DNA: TGTGCCAGCAGCTTCGACAGGGTCGGCGGCTACACCTTC; CDR3 protein: CASSFDRVGGYTF; J gene: TRBJ1-2; D gene: TRBD1; clone size: -; V gene: TRBV7-4
CDR3 DNA: TGCAGTGCTAGAGTCCCTGGAACAGGGGCTAGCACAGATACGCAGTATTTT; CDR3 protein: CSARVPGTGASTDTQYF; J gene: TRBJ2-3; D gene: TRBD1; clone size: -; V gene: TRBV20-1
CDR3 DNA: TGTGCCATACTACCTGAGTTAGCGGGAGGGCCTTTCGTCGCCGGGGAGCTGTTTTTT; CDR3 protein: CAILPELAGGPFVAGELFF; J gene: TRBJ2-2; D gene: TRBD2; clone size: -; V gene: TRBV7-2
CDR3 DNA: TGTGCCAGCAGTCAACTGGGACGAGGGGAGACCCAGTACTTC; CDR3 protein: CASSQLGRGETQYF; J gene: TRBJ2-5; D gene: -; clone size: once; V gene: TRBV27